This TCR beta chain was sequenced in a study of OX40 agonist ivuxolimab in advanced cancers. Study as a whole: Earlier treatment with anti-PD-1, anti-PD-L1 or anti-CTLA-4 was permitted, and 30% to 40% had received some.

With regard to this clone: Its antigen is unknown.

CDR1 SNHLY and CDR2 FYNNEI come from the germline V gene. Trimming stripped 8 bases from V and 0 bases from J, with 9 bases between. The CDR3 has 13 residues. Study-level results: Normalized T-cell clonal expansion was also low in a subset of nonresponders. Dose levels from 0.1 to 3.0 mg/kg saw CD4+ and CD8+ blood T cells expand clonally by week 6.

Using immunoSEQ multiplex PCR, the repertoire was profiled, and TCRdb retains in-frame clones only, with some absent. The table lists about 20,000 clones, approximately 84% of them singletons. The sample in question was CD4+ or CD8+ T cells sorted from blood, obtained in a trial of the OX40 agonist ivuxolimab. V usage is TRBV2 and J usage is TRBJ2-3; tentative D call: TRBD2 (5 bases). The clonotype comes from an adult with an advanced solid tumor such as melanoma, head and neck, liver or kidney cancer. The CDR3 here is CASRRTSTDTQYF. CDR3 DNA: TGTGCCAGCCGCCGGACTAGCACAGATACGCAGTATTTT.